This T cell receptor beta chain was sequenced during a study of cytomegalovirus exposure and HLA in healthy donors (dated by TCRdb to 2016 to 2017). Regarding the research as a whole: An earlier analysis of a few hundred of the donors reported 276 Gb of sequence data and 95 million to 120 million unique TCR beta sequences obtained from about 179 million T cells. An early release covering roughly 640 HLA-typed donors comprised about 320 gigabases of sequencing data and roughly 86 million unique TCR sequences. Of the roughly 400 genotyped donors, about 80% fell in the genetic ancestry cluster associated with self-reported Caucasian donors. The aim of the study was to test whether cataloging public T cell receptors could identify signatures of past pathogen exposure. The T cell repertoires of 670 or so subjects were profiled by immunosequencing and related to cytomegalovirus serostatus. Along with the approximately 600-subject first cohort, a separate validation cohort of over a hundred different subjects was used. The study combined high-throughput TCR immunosequencing, statistical association of individual TCRs with disease status, and machine learning to predict cytomegalovirus infection status. To study patterns of TCR occurrence, a later analysis re-analyzed previously published TCR beta repertoires from 550 to 800 donors and added high-resolution HLA genotyping. Rather than using new phenotypic data, the later analysis identified candidate immune exposures from TCR beta sequences and from how often those sequences occurred across donors. An earlier analysis of several hundred of the donors applied high-throughput TCR beta sequencing to assess whether each TCR beta V gene segment acted as functional or pseudogenic. Donor age, sex, ethnicity and CMV serostatus were collected together with the repertoire data. In a later genetic analysis, genome-wide SNP genotypes for about three fifths of the roughly 670 donors were used, and that subset was treated as a discovery cohort. Every repertoire in the discovery cohort had been generated on one and the same sequencing platform. HLA typing covered class I and class II loci at four-digit resolution. The number of typed donors differed by locus: roughly 629-640 for A, B, C, DRB1 and DQB1; about 520 for DQA1; 600 to 610 for DPA1; and roughly 490 for DPB1. Roughly five DR-DQ haplotypes were handled as single units for association and clustering because linkage in the cohort was strong. On average, roughly 250,000 unique TCR beta nucleotide sequences were sequenced per donor among more than 350 genotyped donors of the cohort, with about 19% of those sequences being non-productive.

V drops 2 bases and J drops 0 bases, leaving 25 bases in between. The CDR3 runs 20 amino acids, cysteine and phenylalanine included. Only the CDR3 part of the read is kept: 60 bases, read in frame from the first base. The cohort comprised around 700 healthy bone marrow donors. All cohort members were sampled while nominally healthy, although unrecorded immune exposures were likely present. The donor tested CMV seronegative and was one of the 352 seronegative cohort members. Each donor provided a peripheral blood sample, and peripheral blood mononuclear cells were used for TCR beta sequencing. The Qiagen DNeasy Blood Extraction Kit was used to extract genomic DNA from the blood cell samples. Overall study outcomes, separate from this receptor: A cluster of highly shared sequence variants was judged likely to represent a technical artifact of the sequencing pipeline. A further reported finding was that TCR beta sequences accurately predicted the HLA-A and HLA-B alleles for most subjects in the first cohort. In the study, around 160 TCR beta chains were listed as associated with cytomegalovirus. Some 15 rarely observed V segments, including chromosome 9 orphons, were excluded from the earlier analysis of approximately 500 of the donors because counts were too low. Three of the identified cytomegalovirus-associated TCR beta chains were confirmed in vitro to be specific for cytomegalovirus antigens. In an earlier analysis of around 600 of the donors, most TCR beta V segments were observed in productive rearrangements about 87% or about 30% of the time, broadly matching IMGT annotations. According to a later analysis, parvovirus B19, influenza, CMV and Epstein-Barr virus appeared linked to several top co-occurrence clusters. CMV serostatus was the only immune exposure information available for the cohort. According to a later genetic analysis, donors in an Asian-associated ancestry cluster had fewer N-insertions in productive TCRs than the approximately 670-donor mean. This cohort had only TCR beta chains sequenced, and the lack of alpha or paired-chain data limited which features could be detected. In both the original and validation cohorts, the classifier was reported to diagnose cytomegalovirus status with high specificity and sensitivity. Across donors, most TCR sequences were observed very rarely, whereas some public TCRs were present in many individuals. Because HLA typing was unavailable for some donors at each locus, only the typed subset was used in association tests. At a false discovery rate of 0.05, a later analysis linked under 20,000 TCR beta sequences to specific HLA alleles. When HLA alleles, especially DR and DQ, strongly co-occurred, TCR associations were difficult to assign to individual alleles. The 87-base-pair reads could not distinguish some IMGT-functional V segments, including TRBV6-2 and TRBV6-3, so those segments were excluded. A later analysis found that most CMV-associated TCR beta chains appeared HLA-restricted, with HLA associations seemingly driven largely by CMV exposure. In a later analysis, HLA-associated TCR beta chains showed more clonal expansion and lower generation probabilities than non-associated chains that were equally common. Linkage disequilibrium might explain the correlated functional status among segregating V segments, but an unknown experimental factor could not be ruled out. The presence/absence analyses assumed that sequencing depth was roughly uniform across donors, and that assumption may not be true. A later genetic analysis associated a missense DCLRE1C variant with V-gene and J-gene trimming of TCR beta chains, and an independent cohort replicated the association. In a later analysis, TCR association rates were found to vary across HLA loci, with the most associated TCRs seen for DRB1 alleles and the fewest for HLA-C alleles. The authors suggested that the approach could potentially be generalized to other disease states and immunological phenotypes.

Turning to this clone: This clone's antigen is unknown. Qualities for individual bases were not recorded, and no much larger clone is one base off.

Library creation used the immunoSEQ multiplex PCR assay. For the multiplex PCR, a mixture combining 60 forward primers for TCR Vbeta segments and 13 reverse primers for TCR Jbeta segments was used. The CDR3 region of rearranged TCR beta genes was amplified from genomic DNA by a multiplex PCR assay. The amplified TCR beta libraries were sequenced on the Illumina HiSeq System as 87-base-pair reads. For the original study's pipeline: A later analysis tallied 75 million to 95 million unique TCR beta chains across the 666 repertoires, and some 12 million of those chains were shared by two or more donors. To remove PCR and sequencing errors, raw reads were error-corrected and collapsed into unique sequences using a nearest-neighbor algorithm that merged closely related sequences. To assign V, D and J gene segments, CDR3 sequences were aligned to IMGT reference sequences. For a sequence to be retained, a match of at least six nucleotides to both a V gene segment and a J gene segment was required. Rearrangements were classified as productive when the CDR3 lacked stop codons and remained in frame with V and J, and all other rearrangements were classified as non-productive. Following IMGT convention, CDR3 was defined as the stretch from the second conserved V-encoded cysteine up to the conserved J-encoded phenylalanine. In an earlier analysis of roughly 610 of the donors, sequences lacking an unambiguous match to a single V gene segment were excluded. In an earlier analysis of around 590 of the donors, a V segment was called functional when productive rearrangements were above 56.7%, and segregating when the standard deviation between donors exceeded 5%. To diagnose cytomegalovirus status from the catalog of TCR beta chain sequences, a statistical classification framework was built. In a later analysis, TCR nucleotide sequences were compared against IMGT/GENE-DB human TR gene sequences so that V and J genes could be assigned. The TCRdist pipeline was used in a later analysis to assign CDR3 sequences and most-parsimonious VDJ recombination scenarios. In a later analysis, each TCR beta chain was defined by its CDR3 amino acid sequence together with its V-gene family, and reads lacking a unique V-gene family were excluded. In a later analysis, 450 to 600 highly shared, low-generation-probability nucleotide sequences were removed to address suspected cross-contamination and a sequencing artifact. A later analysis calculated a clonal expansion index for each public chain from normalized within-repertoire ranks of inferred template counts. Generation probabilities in a later analysis came from a VDJ recombination model fitted to out-of-frame rearrangements, and those results were checked against IGoR. A later analysis scored TCR-TCR, TCR-HLA and TCR-CMV co-occurrence with hypergeometric tests, applying a repertoire-size bias correction to TCR pairs. In a later analysis, false discovery rates were estimated by permuting HLA or CMV assignments 20 times. In a later analysis, co-occurring TCRs were grouped using DBSCAN, with TCRdist sequence similarity added in when clustering inside HLA-allele-positive subsets. Repertoires with fewer than 30,000 or more than 120,000 public chains were left out of co-occurrence clustering, as were five repertoires with anomalous nucleotide sharing. Sourced from immuneACCESS, this table was stored by TCRdb with only in-frame sequences that have V and J called. A share of the clones is absent; for the studies checked, an unresolved V gene accounts for under half, and the remainder has no known explanation. That table gives V, J and clone size, and the DNA gave D and trimming. The sample yields 150,000 to 200,000 clones; around 80% were counted once. The ten largest clones add up to around 1.9% of the sample.

This chain is built from TRBV23-1 and TRBJ2-5; the best D guess is TRBD1, with 6 bases matching. TRBV23-1 has ORF status, its function being uncertain. The specimen sequenced was PBMCs. The TCR sequence derives from a man between 18 and 29 years old in good health and CMV-seronegative. The nucleotides are TGCGCCAGCAGTCAACCCGGTCCCGGGACAACGCCCCGATACCAAGAGACCCAGTACTTC. The encoded protein is CASSQPGPGTTPRYQETQYF.